This T cell receptor beta chain was obtained from a study of blood T cell repertoires in COVID-19. Germline-derived CDR1 and CDR2 are LGHNA and YNFKEQ. The trim removed 0 bases at V and 1 base at J, leaving 8 bases unmatched. The CDR3 contains 17 residues. Libraries were prepared by immunoSEQ multiplex PCR; TCRdb keeps only in-frame clonotypes and omits some of them. The sample has over 150,000 clones; under 95% are singletons. The source material was peripheral blood. This clonotype originated in a man aged 18 to 30 with COVID-19, enrolled during active disease. V gene TRBV4-2 combines with J gene TRBJ2-7; 8 bases match TRBD1. The CDR3 sequence: CASSQEEAGGGSYEQYF. CDR3 coding DNA: TGTGCCAGCAGCCAAGAAGAGGCAGGGGGCGGTTCCTACGAGCAGTACTTC.